Below, 23 T cell receptor beta chains from the same sample are listed, as sequenced in a study of T cell changes during pregnancy in multiple sclerosis. Sequenced by immunoSEQ multiplex PCR; TCRdb stores in-frame clones only, minus some. The sample has some 81,000 clones; about 89% are singletons. This material consisted of peripheral blood, taken before pregnancy. The origin of the receptors is a female donor with multiple sclerosis, enrolled in a pregnancy study.

The J gene is TRBJ2-7, the V gene TRBV7-9, with no clear D. The germline V and J ends were trimmed by 1 base and 4 bases, with 8 bases remaining between them. CDR1 SEHNR and CDR2 FQNEAQ come from the germline V gene (reference sequence). The CDR3 has 13 amino acids. CDR3 region: CASSLVRAYEQYF. The DNA for the CDR3 is TGTGCCAGCAGCTTAGTTAGAGCGTACGAGCAGTACTTC.

The chain has TRBV27 and TRBJ1-6; D is undetermined. The CDR3 spans 13 residues. Germline V gene data show CDR1 as MNHEY and CDR2 as SMNVEV (reference sequence). V shed 6 bases and J shed 10 bases, with 13 bases lying between them. The CDR3 DNA reads TGTGCCAGCAGAACGTTTGGAGGCTCACCCCTCCACTTT. It translates to CASRTFGGSPLHF.

The chain has TRBV19 and TRBJ1-3; D is perhaps TRBD1 (6 bases). Germline-derived CDR1 and CDR2 are LNHDA and SQIVND (reference sequence). There are 14 residues in the CDR3. The germline V and J ends were trimmed by 3 bases and 2 bases, with 8 bases remaining between them. The CDR3 DNA reads TGTGCCAGTAGTATGGGGGCTACTGGAAACACCATATATTTT. It translates to CASSMGATGNTIYF.

The chain couples TRBV19 to TRBJ1-2, with a weak D call TRBD1 (5 bases). Germline lookup yields CDR1 LNHDA and CDR2 SQIVND (reference sequence). Trimming took 1 base from V and 7 from J, leaving 16 bases between them. This CDR3 comprises 15 residues. CDR3 in amino acids: CASSIGRGIAGGYTF. The CDR3 coding sequence is TGTGCCAGTAGTATAGGAAGGGGAATTGCAGGTGGCTACACCTTC.

V usage is TRBV29-1 and J usage is TRBJ2-1, with a tentative D call TRBD2 (5 bases). Trimming shortened V by 7 bases and J by 7 bases, and 8 bases separated the two germline ends. Germline V gene sequence: CDR1 SQVTM, CDR2 ANQGSEA. This CDR3 region has 10 residues. The CDR3 region has the DNA TGCAGCGGGCTAGCAAATGAGCAGTTCTTC. It translates to CSGLANEQFF.

This sequence joins TRBV6-5 and TRBJ1-1; D uncertain. Looked up from germline, CDR1 is MNHEY and CDR2 is SVGAGI. The CDR3 covers 16 residues. The V gene lost 0 bases and the J gene lost 1 base, with 12 bases spanning the gap. The CDR3 bases are TGTGCCAGCAGTTACTCGGAGGGCTGGGGGAACACTGAAGCTTTCTTT. Protein product: CASSYSEGWGNTEAFF.

The chain links TRBV19 to TRBJ1-5; D is ambiguous. The germline gives CDR1 LNHDA, CDR2 SQIVND (reference sequence). This CDR3 has 15 amino acids. V was pared by 4 bases and J by 4 bases, with 14 bases between. CDR3 coding DNA: TGTGCCAGTAGTACCCCGCCGGAACTAAATCAGCCCCAGCATTTT. Translation: CASSTPPELNQPQHF.

The chain employs TRBV19 and TRBJ1-5, with 7 bases aligning to TRBD1. CDR1 LNHDA and CDR2 SQIVND come from the germline V gene (reference sequence). V was clipped by 5 bases and J by 0 bases; unmatched bases: 7. The CDR3 length is 16 residues. As DNA, the CDR3 is TGTGCCAGTAGTTCAAAGACAGGGTATAGCAATCAGCCCCAGCATTTT. Protein sequence: CASSSKTGYSNQPQHF. Based on the CDR3 plus reference TRBV19 and TRBJ1-5, the full variable domain is DGGITQSPKYLFRKEGQNVTLSCEQNLNHDAMYWYRQDPGQGLRLIYYSQIVNDFQKGDIAEGYSVSREKKESFPLTVTSAQKNPTAFYLCASSSKTGYSNQPQHFGDGTRLSIL.

The rearrangement uses TRBV7-9 and TRBJ1-4; possible D gene TRBD1, 5 bases. The V gene lost 7 bases and the J gene lost 8 bases, with 14 bases spanning the gap. CDR1 and CDR2 from the germline V gene are SEHNR and FQNEAQ (reference sequence). The CDR3 is made up of 13 amino acids. The CDR3 loop is CASTGEVWEKLFF. The CDR3 DNA reads as TGTGCCAGCACGGGGGAGGTATGGGAAAAACTGTTTTTT.

This chain joins TRBV6-5 and TRBJ1-2; TRBD1 matches 10 bases. V shed 2 bases and J 0 bases; nucleotides not matched to a gene: 3. This CDR3 contains 16 residues. CDR1 and CDR2 (germline): MNHEY, SVGAGI. The CDR3 DNA reads TGTGCCAGCAGTTACGGGACAGGGGCCTCTAACTATGGCTACACCTTC. Translating it yields CASSYGTGASNYGYTF.

The CDR3 sequence: CASSYLKGAGTGELFF. Written as DNA, the CDR3 is TGTGCCAGCAGTTACTTAAAGGGGGCCGGCACCGGGGAGCTGTTTTTT. The chain combines TRBV6-5 with TRBJ2-2, with 7 bases that match TRBD1. This CDR3 spans 16 amino acids. V was clipped by 1 base and J by 4 bases; unmatched bases: 6. CDR1 is MNHEY and CDR2 is SVGAGI in the germline V gene.

The gene calls are TRBV5-6 and TRBJ1-5; D perhaps matches TRBD1 (5 bases). The V end lost 4 bases, the J end lost 4 bases, and 12 bases lay between the germline ends. Per the germline V gene, CDR1 is SGHDT and CDR2 is YYEEEE. The CDR3 consists of 14 residues. Here the CDR3 reads CASSGGGWNQPQHF. As DNA, the CDR3 is TGTGCCAGCAGCGGGGGGGGGTGGAATCAGCCCCAGCATTTT.

The V call is TRBV6-5, the J call TRBJ2-3; possible D gene TRBD2, 5 bases. Germline V lookup: CDR1 MNHEY, CDR2 SVGAGI. Trimming left V 8 bases short and J 0 bases short, with 12 bases between. This CDR3 is 14 amino acids long. As DNA, the CDR3 is TGTGCCAGCGGGCGCGGACTTAGCACAGATACGCAGTATTTT. Its translation: CASGRGLSTDTQYF.

V usage is TRBV9 and J usage is TRBJ2-5; no clear D gene. With 0 bases removed from V and 1 base from J, the gap between germline ends came to 7 bases. From germline, CDR1 is SGDLS and CDR2 YYNGEE. CDR3 length: 14 residues. The CDR3: CASSVEAGQETQYF. The DNA of the CDR3 is TGTGCCAGCAGCGTAGAGGCAGGCCAAGAGACCCAGTACTTC.

This chain joins TRBV5-1 and TRBJ2-5, with D possibly being TRBD2 (5 bases). Trimming removed 0 bases at V and 2 bases at J, with 17 bases between. CDR1 is SGHRS and CDR2 is YFSETQ in the germline V gene. The CDR3 loop spans 17 amino acids. The CDR3 nucleotides are TGCGCCAGCAGCTTGGGAAGGGAGATTCCAAATCAAGAGACCCAGTACTTC. Protein sequence: CASSLGREIPNQETQYF.

This chain connects TRBV20-1 to TRBJ1-6; 7 nucleotides agree with TRBD1. Germline V gene sequence: CDR1 DFQATT, CDR2 SNEGSKA (reference sequence). This CDR3 is 11 amino acids long. J gave up 17 bases and V 1 base, and 5 bases lay outside the gene matches. The CDR3 loop reads CSARVGDSFHF. The CDR3 region has the DNA TGCAGTGCTAGAGTGGGGGACAGCTTCCACTTT.

For the CDR3, the DNA is TGTGCCAGCTCACTGGACAGGGGGGAGTATTCACCCCTCCACTTT. It encodes CASSLDRGEYSPLHF. This chain connects TRBV18 to TRBJ1-6, with 10 positions matching TRBD1. Germline loops: CDR1 KGHSH, CDR2 LQKENI. After removal of 4 bases from V and 8 bases from J, the junction contained 5 bases not matched to a gene. The CDR3 has 15 residues.

The chain combines TRBV5-1 with TRBJ2-2; 8 bases align to TRBD2. The CDR3 length is 16 residues. The germline V gene encodes CDR1 SGHRS and CDR2 YFSETQ. Trimming cost V 4 bases and J 5 bases; bases outside gene matches: 10. CDR3 nucleotide sequence: TGCGCCAGCAGCCGGGGGGGGGCGACGGGAACCGGGGAGCTGTTTTTT. Amino acid sequence: CASSRGGATGTGELFF. Supplemented by reference TRBV5-1 and TRBJ2-2, the full variable domain reads KAGVTQTPRYLIKTRGQQVTLSCSPISGHRSVSWYQQTPGQGLQFLFEYFSETQRNKGNFPGRFSGRQFSNSRSEMNVSTLELGDSALYLCASSRGGATGTGELFFGEGSRLTVL.

The CDR3 sequence: CASGSDRTYEQYF. In DNA form, the CDR3 reads TGTGCCAGCGGGTCCGACAGAACCTACGAGCAGTACTTC. The chain uses TRBV2 and TRBJ2-7; possibly TRBD1 for D (5 bases). The ends were cut back, 8 bases at V and 2 bases at J, with 13 bases in the middle. Germline V gives CDR1 SNHLY, CDR2 FYNNEI. The CDR3 runs 13 residues.

The gene calls are TRBV19 and TRBJ1-1, with D tentatively TRBD1 (6 bases). Per germline, CDR1 LNHDA and CDR2 SQIVND (reference sequence). The V end was cut by 2 bases, the J end by 5 bases, with 9 bases between. This CDR3 has 13 residues. The CDR3 DNA is TGTGCCAGTAGTATAAAGGGGACAACTGAAGCTTTCTTT. Its protein is CASSIKGTTEAFF.

The rearrangement joins TRBV5-4 to TRBJ2-3; TRBD2 aligns across 9 bases. The CDR3 has 17 residues. The ends lost 4 bases at V and 5 bases at J; junction bases unmatched: 14. The germline V gene encodes CDR1 SGHNT and CDR2 YYREEE (reference sequence). CDR3 sequence reads: CASSLPWGGGAVDTQYF. CDR3 sequence (DNA): TGTGCCAGCAGCCTCCCCTGGGGCGGGGGGGCGGTAGATACGCAGTATTTT.

Here the CDR3 DNA reads TGTGCCAGCAGCTTAGGTACCAGGGTTCCAACTAATGAAAAACTGTTTTTT. Protein: CASSLGTRVPTNEKLFF. The chain employs TRBV7-6 and TRBJ1-4; possibly TRBD1 for D (5 bases). With 1 base removed from V and 0 bases from J, the gap between germline ends came to 12 bases. CDR1 is SGHVS, CDR2 FNYEAQ, per germline. The CDR3 runs to 17 residues.

The chain carries TRBV9 and TRBJ2-5, with D maybe TRBD2 (6 bases). The CDR3 totals 17 residues. Germline lookup yields CDR1 SGDLS and CDR2 YYNGEE. Trimming took off 4 bases at V and 5 bases at J, with 24 bases between the two ends. The CDR3, as DNA: TGTGCCAGCAGCCCCCACAGTCGGGCTTTAGCGGATGAGACCCAGTACTTC. Protein: CASSPHSRALADETQYF.